A single sample is the source of the 10 T cell receptor beta chains below, sequenced in a study of T cell responses to AZD1222 COVID-19 vaccine. Produced via immunoSEQ multiplex PCR; TCRdb's table is partial and in-frame only. The sample comprises 99,000 or so clones, approximately 87% of which are singletons, and roughly 2.5% rests with the top ten. The sample in question was peripheral blood, obtained on day 0 of AZD1222 vaccination. Source of these receptors: an adult in good health.

V is TRBV5-4 and J is TRBJ2-1; 15 bases align to TRBD2. Germline V gives CDR1 SGHNT, CDR2 YYREEE (reference sequence). Trimming took 3 bases from V and 2 from J; bases not matched to a gene: 6. This CDR3 contains 18 residues. CDR3 in amino acids: CASSSGLAGGITYNEQFF. CDR3 DNA: TGTGCCAGCAGCTCGGGACTAGCGGGAGGCATAACCTACAATGAGCAGTTCTTC.

This sequence joins TRBV11-2 and TRBJ1-2; no definite D call. CDR1 is SGHAT and CDR2 is FQNNGV in the germline V gene. The CDR3 has 16 amino acids. V dropped 1 base and J dropped 0 bases, with 12 bases sitting between them. The CDR3 here is CASSLGVVRSNYGYTF. CDR3 sequence (DNA): TGTGCCAGCAGCTTAGGTGTGGTCAGGTCTAACTATGGCTACACCTTC.

A few counts support this clone. The rearrangement joins TRBV16 to TRBJ2-1; tentative D call: TRBD1 (6 bases). The length of the CDR3 is 15 residues. Deletions cut 0 bases from V and 6 bases from J, with 12 bases between. Per germline, CDR1 KGHSY and CDR2 FQNENV. The CDR3 here is CASSQSVAGANEQFF. CDR3 nucleotides: TGTGCCAGCAGCCAATCGGTAGCAGGGGCCAATGAGCAGTTCTTC.

This clone was seen a handful of times. The chain recombines TRBV13 with TRBJ1-1, with unresolved D. Germline V gene data show CDR1 as PRHDT and CDR2 as FYEKMQ (reference sequence). The germline V and J ends were trimmed by 1 base and 0 bases, with 12 bases remaining between them. The CDR3 sequence is 16 residues long. CDR3 in amino acids: CASSLVGSLMNTEAFF. CDR3 nucleotide sequence: TGTGCCAGCAGCTTAGTGGGCAGCTTAATGAACACTGAAGCTTTCTTT.

The gene calls are TRBV5-1 and TRBJ1-5, with a tentative D call TRBD1 (6 bases). V lost 2 bases and J lost 1, with 10 bases in between. The CDR3 totals 15 residues. The germline V gene encodes CDR1 SGHRS and CDR2 YFSETQ. As DNA, the CDR3 is TGCGCCAGCAGCTTTGCAGGGGAGAGCAATCAGCCCCAGCATTTT. This gives the protein CASSFAGESNQPQHF.

The V and J genes are TRBV9 and TRBJ1-1; D unclear. This CDR3 spans 13 amino acids. With 3 bases removed from V and 2 bases from J, the gap between germline ends came to 8 bases. CDR1 and CDR2 from the germline V gene are SGDLS and YYNGEE. The CDR3 loop reads CASSGGLNTEAFF. In nucleotides, the CDR3 is TGTGCCAGCAGCGGTGGATTAAACACTGAAGCTTTCTTT.

The rearrangement joins TRBV4-2 to TRBJ1-2; the match to TRBD1 covers 7 bases. Per germline, CDR1 LGHNA and CDR2 YNFKEQ. The CDR3 sequence is 16 residues long. With 3 bases clipped from V and 4 bases from J, the junction kept 11 bases outside the gene matches. This CDR3 is CASSQRTGARGYGYTF. The CDR3 nucleotides read TGTGCCAGCAGCCAGCGAACAGGGGCAAGGGGCTATGGCTACACCTTC.

The J gene is TRBJ1-2, the V gene TRBV7-2; TRBD1 matches at 11 bases. CDR1 and CDR2 (germline): SGHTA, FQGNSA. The CDR3 is 15 amino acids. Germline trimming cut 5 bases from V and 3 bases from J; bases unmatched to any gene: 5. CDR3 nucleotides: TGTGCCAGCAGCCAAGGACAGGGGGCAGACTATGGCTACACCTTC. It translates to CASSQGQGADYGYTF.

V is TRBV18 and J is TRBJ1-6, with a weak D call TRBD1 (6 bases). Trimming left V 3 bases short and J 7 bases short, with 16 bases between. CDR1 is KGHSH, CDR2 LQKENI, per germline. This CDR3 comprises 16 residues. CDR3 sequence: CASSPYASTGNSPLHF. Written as DNA, the CDR3 is TGTGCCAGCTCACCCTACGCTTCTACAGGGAATTCACCCCTCCACTTT. The variable domain in full, completed from reference TRBV18 and TRBJ1-6, reads NAGVMQNPRHLVRRRGQEARLRCSPMKGHSHVYWYRQLPEEGLKFMVYLQKENIIDESGMPKERFSAEFPKEGPSILRIQQVVRGDSAAYFCASSPYASTGNSPLHFGNGTRLTVT.

The V gene is TRBV27, the J gene TRBJ1-6, with D possibly matching TRBD1 (5 bases). The V end was cut by 7 bases, the J end by 10 bases, with 17 bases between. The CDR3 totals 14 residues. The V gene's germline CDR1 is MNHEY and CDR2 SMNVEV (reference sequence). CDR3 protein: CASTQGRWNSPLHF. As DNA, the CDR3 is TGTGCCAGCACCCAGGGACGGTGGAACTCACCCCTCCACTTT.